Below are 11 T cell receptor beta chains sequenced from a single sample in a study of blood T cell repertoires in COVID-19. Only in-frame clones appear in the TCRdb table, and some are missing; sequencing was by immunoSEQ multiplex PCR. The sample lists about 120,000 clones, 65% to 85% occurring once. Source material: PBMCs or T cells enriched from blood (not recorded which). These receptors were collected from a woman aged 25 to 39 who had recovered from COVID-19.

V gene TRBV7-3 combines with J gene TRBJ2-1; 8 bases align to TRBD2. Germline V gives CDR1 SGHTA, CDR2 FQGTGA. CDR3 size: 18 residues. Trimming at V came to 5 bases and at J to 1 base, leaving 13 bases not matched to a gene. The CDR3 loop reads CASSLQLGSGRSYNEQFF. The DNA for the CDR3 is TGTGCCAGCAGCCTCCAGCTTGGCAGCGGGAGATCCTACAATGAGCAGTTCTTC.

This clone appeared a single time. The chain joins TRBV18 to TRBJ1-2; 10 bases are a match to TRBD1. V lost 6 bases, J lost 4 bases, and 8 bases stayed unmatched. The CDR3 length is 15 residues. Germline V lookup: CDR1 KGHSH, CDR2 LQKENI. CDR3: CASSLSGDRGYGYTF. CDR3 bases: TGTGCCAGCTCCCTATCGGGGGACAGGGGCTATGGCTACACCTTC.

This CDR3 reads CASSRREATYEQYF. Written as DNA, the CDR3 is TGTGCCAGCTCTAGGCGGGAGGCCACCTACGAGCAGTACTTC. The chain uses TRBV27 and TRBJ2-7, with 8 bases identical to TRBD2. Germline-derived CDR1 and CDR2 are MNHEY and SMNVEV (reference sequence). This CDR3 comprises 14 residues. V lost 8 bases, J lost 2 bases, and 8 bases stayed unmatched.

This chain joins TRBV4-1 and TRBJ1-1; no clear D gene. The CDR3 loop spans 16 amino acids. The germline gives CDR1 MGHRA, CDR2 YSYEKL. V lost 0 bases to trimming and J lost 1 base, with 12 bases between them. As DNA, the CDR3 is TGCGCCAGCAGCCAAGATGATGGCGACAAGAACACTGAAGCTTTCTTT. Amino acid sequence: CASSQDDGDKNTEAFF.

The V and J genes are TRBV4-1 and TRBJ2-1, with 7 bases identical to TRBD2. The CDR3 length is 17 residues. The V gene's germline CDR1 is MGHRA and CDR2 YSYEKL. J gave up 4 bases and V 0 bases, and 9 bases lay outside the gene matches. CDR3 amino acids: CASSQDVSLAEYNEQFF. As DNA, the CDR3 is TGCGCCAGCAGCCAAGACGTTTCTCTAGCGGAATACAATGAGCAGTTCTTC.

V usage is TRBV7-3 and J usage is TRBJ1-2; 10 positions match TRBD1. There are 14 residues in the CDR3. CDR1 SGHTA and CDR2 FQGTGA come from the germline V gene. V dropped 4 bases and J dropped 4; count of bases not matched to a gene: 3. CDR3 nucleotide sequence: TGTGCCAGCAGCTCGACAGGGGGCATCTATGGCTACACCTTC. Amino acid sequence: CASSSTGGIYGYTF.

V and J are TRBV28 and TRBJ1-1, with D possibly TRBD1 on 6 matching bases. Trimming shortened V by 6 bases and J by 4 bases, and 15 bases separated the two germline ends. There are 14 residues in the CDR3. CDR1 and CDR2 from the germline V gene are MDHEN and SYDVKM. CDR3 DNA sequence: TGTGCCAGCAGCTTGGGGACAAGGCGCACTGAAGCTTTCTTT. Protein sequence: CASSLGTRRTEAFF.

The chain employs TRBV3-1 (or the pseudogene TRBV3-2) and TRBJ2-4; maybe TRBD2 (5 bases). The CDR3 sequence is 14 residues long. CDR1 is LGHDT, CDR2 YNNKEL, per germline (reference sequence). Deletions cut 4 bases from V and 9 bases from J, with 16 bases between. The CDR3 bases are TGTGCCAGCAGCCTAGGACCAGACCGGGGCATTCAGTACTTC. It encodes CASSLGPDRGIQYF.

This chain uses TRBV6-5 with TRBJ2-7, with D perhaps matching TRBD1 (6 bases). From germline, CDR1 is MNHEY and CDR2 SVGAGI. The CDR3 has 13 residues. Trimming took 5 bases from V and 2 from J, leaving 10 bases between them. The CDR3 DNA reads as TGTGCCAGCAGTCGACAGGCAGCCTACGAGCAGTACTTC. The encoded protein is CASSRQAAYEQYF.

The chain uses TRBV19 and TRBJ2-7; tentative D call: TRBD2 (6 bases). Per the germline V gene, CDR1 is LNHDA and CDR2 is SQIVND (reference sequence). The ends were cut back, 3 bases at V and 0 bases at J, with 12 bases in the middle. The length of the CDR3 is 15 residues. The CDR3 is CASSIAAGSSYEQYF. Here the CDR3 DNA reads TGTGCCAGTAGTATTGCCGCGGGAAGCTCCTACGAGCAGTACTTC.

This chain joins TRBV19 and TRBJ2-7; 8 bases align to TRBD1. The junction had 3 bases not matched to a gene; V was cut back by 0 bases and J by 2 bases. Germline V CDR1 and CDR2: LNHDA, SQIVND (reference sequence). The CDR3 covers 15 residues. CDR3 nucleotides: TGTGCCAGTAGTATAGAGGACAGGGTCGCCTACGAGCAGTACTTC. It translates to CASSIEDRVAYEQYF.